Listed here are 20 T cell receptor beta chains from one sample, sequenced in a study of monozygotic twins with inflammatory bowel disease. Following a re-call of the 5' RACE reads, TCRdb has one entry per CDR3 protein and lacks DNA. There are 200,000 to 250,000 distinct CDR3 sequences in the sample, with approximately 1.6% held by the top ten. Sequenced input: blood. The receptor set was obtained from a human donor with ulcerative colitis or Crohn's disease, or a healthy co-twin of an affected twin (not recorded which).

The V gene is TRBV20-1, the J gene TRBJ2-3; TCRdb gives TRBD1 as the D gene, but with no DNA this cannot be confirmed. The length of the CDR3 is 12 residues. The germline CDR1 and CDR2 sequences are DFQATT and SNEGSKA (reference sequence). This chain's CDR3 is CSASGTPDTQYF.

V gene TRBV3-1 combines with J gene TRBJ2-5; checking the TCRdb D call of TRBD1 is not possible without DNA. Germline V gene data show CDR1 as LGHDT and CDR2 as YNNKEL (reference sequence). This CDR3 has 13 amino acids. The chain's CDR3 is CASNHRAAETQYF.

V gene TRBV5-1 combines with J gene TRBJ2-7. Germline CDR1 is SGHRS and CDR2 is YFSETQ. CDR3 length: 13 residues. This chain's CDR3 is CASSLASFGEQYF.

CDR3 sequence reads: CASREGPRTYTQYF. The chain has TRBV2 and TRBJ2-3. This CDR3 comprises 14 residues. Germline V lookup: CDR1 SNHLY, CDR2 FYNNEI.

The chain links TRBV3-1 to TRBJ1-1; without DNA, the TCRdb call of TRBD1 cannot be checked. CDR3 size: 16 residues. CDR1 and CDR2 (germline): LGHDT, YNNKEL (reference sequence). CDR3 loop: CASSPRWGAGGTEAFF. The variable domain in full, with the rest retrieved from reference TRBV3-1 and TRBJ1-1, is DTAVSQTPKYLVTQMGNDKSIKCEQNLGHDTMYWYKQDSKKFLKIMFSYNNKELIINETVPNRFSPKSPDKAHLNLHINSLELGDSAVYFCASSPRWGAGGTEAFFGQGTRLTVV.

The V and J genes are TRBV24-1 and TRBJ1-2; TCRdb proposes TRBD1, but this gene call is untestable without DNA. This CDR3 comprises 13 residues. The germline CDR1 and CDR2 sequences are KGHDR and SFDVKD. The CDR3 protein is CATRQGGAPGYTF.

The rearrangement joins TRBV11-2 to TRBJ2-7; TCRdb returns TRBD1, unconfirmable since there is no DNA. Germline CDR1 and CDR2: SGHAT and FQNNGV. CDR3 size: 17 residues. This chain's CDR3 is CASSPNPGAGSSYEQYF.

The V call is TRBV28, the J call TRBJ2-7; checking the TCRdb D call of TRBD1 is not possible without DNA. The CDR3 runs to 12 residues. Germline lookup yields CDR1 MDHEN and CDR2 SYDVKM. The CDR3 reads CASRTGYYEQYF.

This chain joins TRBV11-2 and TRBJ2-2. The CDR3 covers 18 residues. The germline V gene encodes CDR1 SGHAT and CDR2 FQNNGV. Here the CDR3 reads CASSLFGYRTKNTGELFF.

The V gene is TRBV5-1, the J gene TRBJ2-3; TCRdb picks TRBD2, but there is no DNA to check that call. The CDR3 runs 14 residues. Germline V gene sequence: CDR1 SGHRS, CDR2 YFSETQ. CDR3 sequence reads: CASSYGLLTDTQYF.

The chain is built from TRBV11-2 and TRBJ1-6; as DNA is missing, the TRBD1 call by TCRdb cannot be tested. Germline values: CDR1 SGHAT, CDR2 FQNNGV. The CDR3 has 15 amino acids. The CDR3 reads CASSPKQGLRSPLHF.

This chain uses TRBV7-3 with TRBJ1-1. The CDR3 length is 15 residues. Per germline, CDR1 SGHTA and CDR2 FQGTGA. CDR3 sequence: CASSLSTVLGTEAFF.

The rearrangement links TRBV5-1 to TRBJ2-3. The germline CDR1 and CDR2 sequences are SGHRS and YFSETQ. The CDR3 has 15 amino acids. The CDR3 protein is CASSYLTRTTDTQYF.

The chain combines TRBV20-1 with TRBJ1-2; TCRdb selects TRBD1, and the lack of DNA leaves this call unchecked. Per germline, CDR1 DFQATT and CDR2 SNEGSKA (reference sequence). The CDR3 runs 14 residues. The CDR3: CSARQTGASYGYTF.

This chain joins TRBV7-2 and TRBJ1-5. CDR1 is SGHTA, CDR2 FQGNSA, per germline. CDR3 length equals 14 residues. This chain's CDR3 is CASSLLESNQPQHF.

The chain links TRBV5-1 to TRBJ2-1. This CDR3 spans 14 amino acids. CDR1 is SGHRS, CDR2 YFSETQ, per germline. CDR3: CASSFASSYNEQFF.

The chain has TRBV10-2 and TRBJ2-7; TCRdb returns TRBD2, unconfirmable since there is no DNA. CDR1 and CDR2 from the germline V gene are WSHSY and SAAADI. This CDR3 region has 15 residues. The CDR3 sequence: CASSPLAGGLSEQYF.

The chain has TRBV18 and TRBJ2-3; the D gene TCRdb calls, TRBD1, cannot be checked with no DNA. There are 15 residues in the CDR3. Germline loops: CDR1 KGHSH, CDR2 LQKENI. The chain's CDR3 is CASSAGQFSTDTQYF.

The rearrangement uses TRBV20-1 and TRBJ2-1; no DNA is available, so the TRBD2 call from TCRdb remains unchecked. Germline loops: CDR1 DFQATT, CDR2 SNEGSKA (reference sequence). The CDR3 is 13 residues long. The CDR3 region is CSASGGAVNEQFF.

The chain carries TRBV12-3 or TRBV12-4 and TRBJ2-1; TCRdb returns TRBD1, unconfirmable since there is no DNA. The CDR3 runs to 15 residues. The CDR3 loop is CASRRDSSELGEQFF.